Each of the 18 T cell receptor beta chains below was sequenced from the same sample in a study of response to subunit inactivated influenza vaccine. MiXCR was run by TCRdb on the RT-PCR reads, yielding one entry per CDR3 protein. The sample carries some 800,000 distinct CDR3 sequences, approximately 22% recorded once. This sample comprised PBMCs from blood, obtained about 5 days after vaccination. These receptors were taken from a man aged 45-65 years who received an inactivated influenza vaccine.

This clonotype showed up just a few times. Since a much larger clone is just one base distant, this may be a read error. The chain uses TRBV24-1 and TRBJ2-7, with D perhaps being TRBD1 or TRBD2 (6 bases each). Per germline, CDR1 KGHDR and CDR2 SFDVKD. CDR3 length: 16 amino acids. The chain's CDR3 is CATNDLRGRPSYEQYF. DNA of the CDR3: TGTGCCACCAATGATTTGAGGGGGAGGCCCTCCTACGAGCAGTACTTC.

This chain connects TRBV5-1 to TRBJ2-2, with 9 nucleotides matching TRBD1. The junction had 12 bases not matched to a gene; V was cut back by 6 bases and J by 6 bases. CDR1 is SGHRS, CDR2 YFSETQ, per germline. This CDR3 is 16 amino acids long. The CDR3 nucleotides read TGCGCCAGCAAAACCGGGACAGGGAGTGTTCCCGGGGAGCTGTTTTTT. This codes for CASKTGTGSVPGELFF.

The V gene is TRBV28, the J gene TRBJ1-4; D gene uncertain. Germline V lookup: CDR1 MDHEN, CDR2 SYDVKM. CDR3 length: 16 amino acids. V was shortened by 6 bases and J by 5 bases, with 19 bases between the two germline ends. CDR3 loop: CASRVWARTFNEKLFF. CDR3 sequence (DNA): TGTGCCAGCAGAGTTTGGGCTAGGACTTTCAATGAAAAACTGTTTTTT.

This clonotype turned up a few times. The gene calls are TRBV6-5 and TRBJ2-7, with unresolved D. V was clipped by 0 bases and J by 2 bases, with 8 bases between them. This CDR3 has 14 amino acids. In germline, CDR1 is MNHEY, CDR2 SVGAGI. This CDR3 is CASSYSVSAYEQYF. For the CDR3, the DNA is TGTGCCAGCAGTTACTCGGTCAGCGCCTACGAGCAGTACTTC.

The chain combines TRBV20-1 with TRBJ2-5, with unresolved D. The germline V gene encodes CDR1 DFQATT and CDR2 SNEGSKA (reference sequence). The CDR3 consists of 13 residues. Trimming left V 4 bases short and J 5 bases short, with 14 bases between. The CDR3 DNA is TGCAGTGCTAAGGTACTGCGGAAGGAGACCCAGTACTTC. Translation: CSAKVLRKETQYF.

This clonotype was detected ten times or more. V gene TRBV29-1 combines with J gene TRBJ2-7; 7 bases map to TRBD1. Germline values: CDR1 SQVTM, CDR2 ANQGSEA. V shed 5 bases, J shed 2 bases, and the junction held 12 bases outside the gene matches. The CDR3 length is 15 residues. The CDR3 sequence: CSVRVRTGETYEQYF. The CDR3 coding sequence is TGCAGCGTTCGTGTGCGCACAGGGGAGACCTACGAGCAGTACTTC.

The V and J genes are TRBV11-2 and TRBJ1-6; no clear D gene. Trimming left V 0 bases short and J 7 bases short, with 16 bases between. Germline V CDR1 and CDR2: SGHAT, FQNNGV. The CDR3 sequence is 17 residues long. CDR3 nucleotide sequence: TGTGCCAGCAGCTTAGATAGGGCAACACGGGCAAATTCACCCCTCCACTTT. This gives the protein CASSLDRATRANSPLHF. Full variable domain (missing parts from reference TRBV11-2 and TRBJ1-6): EAGVAQSPRYKIIEKRQSVAFWCNPISGHATLYWYQQILGQGPKLLIQFQNNGVVDDSQLPKDRFSAERLKGVDSTLKIQPAKLEDSAVYLCASSLDRATRANSPLHFGNGTRLTVT.

The chain employs TRBV20-1 and TRBJ2-7; a weak D match, TRBD2 (5 bases). V dropped 0 bases and J dropped 3 bases, with 15 bases sitting between them. Germline CDR1 DFQATT, CDR2 SNEGSKA (reference sequence). The CDR3 length is 15 residues. The DNA of the CDR3 is TGCAGTGCTAGAGATCGGCTGATGGGAGACTACGAGCAGTACTTC. This sequence encodes CSARDRLMGDYEQYF.

In this sample, this clonotype turned up a few times. The V and J genes are TRBV11-2 and TRBJ2-7; no definite D call. The V end was cut by 0 bases, the J end by 5 bases, with 8 bases between. The V gene's germline CDR1 is SGHAT and CDR2 FQNNGV. The CDR3 spans 13 residues. The CDR3 region is CASSLDFRNEQYF. The CDR3 region has the DNA TGTGCCAGCAGCTTAGATTTTAGGAACGAGCAGTACTTC.

This chain joins TRBV5-1 and TRBJ2-7; TRBD1 matches 7 bases. Germline values: CDR1 SGHRS, CDR2 YFSETQ. The CDR3 is made up of 15 amino acids. V shed 5 bases and J 5 bases; nucleotides not matched to a gene: 13. This CDR3 reads CASRERDSPFDEQYF. The CDR3 bases are TGCGCCAGCAGGGAAAGGGACAGCCCATTTGACGAGCAGTACTTC.

As regards this clonotype: The junction departs from germline at one end; a sequencing error may be responsible. The chain joins TRBV9 to TRBJ2-1; TRBD2 is a possible D gene (7 bases). The germline V gene encodes CDR1 SGDLS and CDR2 YYNGEE. The CDR3 is 17 amino acids. The CDR3 sequence is CVSSVGGLAASYNEQFF. In nucleotides, the CDR3 is TGTGTCAGCAGCGTAGGGGGTCTAGCGGCGTCCTACAATGAGCAGTTCTTC.

The table lists this clonotype with a few counts. The rearrangement links TRBV6-1 to TRBJ2-2, with 8 bases lining up with TRBD1. V was pared by 8 bases and J by 5 bases, with 7 bases of the junction left unmatched. The CDR3 covers 14 residues. In germline, CDR1 is MNHNS, CDR2 SASEGT. The chain's CDR3 is CASGRTGKTGELFF. In DNA form, the CDR3 reads TGTGCCAGCGGCCGGACAGGGAAGACCGGGGAGCTGTTTTTT.

This rearrangement joins TRBV13 to TRBJ2-1, with TRBD1 identical over 7 bases. After removal of 5 bases from V and 8 bases from J, the junction contained 9 bases not matched to a gene. The CDR3 runs to 14 residues. Germline CDR1 and CDR2: PRHDT and FYEKMQ (reference sequence). CDR3 in DNA: TGTGCCAGCAGCGTGTGGACAGGCCTCGATGAGCAGTTCTTC. It is translated as CASSVWTGLDEQFF. Full variable domain (remainder filled in from reference TRBV13 and TRBJ2-1): AAGVIQSPRHLIKEKRETATLKCYPIPRHDTVYWYQQGPGQDPQFLISFYEKMQSDKGSIPDRFSAQQFSDYHSELNMSSLELGDSALYFCASSVWTGLDEQFFGPGTRLTVL.

This clonotype was detected only a few times. The V gene is TRBV4-3, the J gene TRBJ2-7, with TRBD2 identical over 10 bases. The junction had 9 bases not matched to a gene; V was cut back by 2 bases and J by 2 bases. The CDR3 runs to 17 residues. Germline CDR1 reads LGHNA; CDR2 reads YSLEER. The CDR3 nucleotides read TGCGCCAGCAGCCAATCAACGGACCTAGCGGGAGCCTACGAGCAGTACTTC. Translated, it gives CASSQSTDLAGAYEQYF.

This rearrangement joins TRBV12-3 or TRBV12-4 to TRBJ1-1; D not resolved. CDR3 length equals 14 residues. The V end lost 6 bases, the J end lost 1 base, and 12 bases lay between the germline ends. The CDR3 coding sequence is TGTGCCAGCAGCCACGGTGCGGAGAACACTGAAGCTTTCTTT. This sequence encodes CASSHGAENTEAFF.

The table lists this clonotype with many counts. V usage is TRBV21-1 and J usage is TRBJ2-7; the table's D call, TRBD1, has no DNA check behind it. TRBV21-1 is described as a pseudogene. This CDR3 comprises 16 residues. The CDR3 coding sequence is TGTGCCAGCAGCTACAGGGGTTCTAGCGACACCTACGAGCAGTACTTC. Translating gives CASSYRGSSDTYEQYF.

The chain uses TRBV20-1 and TRBJ1-5; 10 bases are shared with TRBD1. This CDR3 is 14 amino acids long. V gave up 5 bases and J gave up 4 bases; unmatched junction bases: 5. Germline values: CDR1 DFQATT, CDR2 SNEGSKA (reference sequence). The DNA for the CDR3 is TGCAGTGCTTCTCCGGGACAGGGGAATCAGCCCCAGCATTTT. The encoded protein is CSASPGQGNQPQHF.

Points on this clonotype: Germline is not matched at one junction end, which may reflect a read error. This sequence joins TRBV2 and TRBJ2-1; TRBD1 might be the D (6 bases). CDR1 is SNHLY, CDR2 FYNNEI, per germline. The length of the CDR3 is 15 residues. CDR3 bases: TGTGCCAGGAGTGATCCCGGGACAACCTACAATGAGCAGTTCTTC. Protein sequence: CARSDPGTTYNEQFF.